This T cell receptor beta chain was identified during a study of cytomegalovirus exposure and HLA in healthy donors. Findings of the study overall: In vitro experiments confirmed that three CMV-associated chains were specific for CMV antigens.

CDR3 length: 11 residues. V shed 2 bases, J shed 11 bases, and the junction held 2 bases outside the gene matches. CDR1 is MNHNY and CDR2 is SVGAGI in the germline V gene (reference sequence). Measured with immunoSEQ multiplex PCR; TCRdb has only the in-frame clones, and not every one. The data contain 65,000 to 95,000 clones, roughly 93% of them singletons. With respect to this clone: What it binds is unknown.

The sample comprised PBMCs. The chain has TRBV6-6 and TRBJ1-1; 7 bases map to TRBD1. This clonotype was obtained from a woman in her 30s in good health and CMV-seronegative. The CDR3 coding sequence is TGTGCCAGCAGTTACACAGGGGAGGCTTTCTTT. Protein: CASSYTGEAFF.